Each of the 24 T cell receptor beta chains below was sequenced from the same sample in a study of identifying expanded T cells in peripheral blood. Measured with immunoSEQ multiplex PCR; TCRdb has only the in-frame clones, and not every one. The sample records about 110,000 clones, about 88% being singletons. Sequencing used blood. These receptors were collected from a person aged 18 to 75 in good health.

There are a few counts of this clone. The genes are TRBV19 and TRBJ2-4; 11 bases match TRBD2. CDR1 LNHDA and CDR2 SQIVND come from the germline V gene (reference sequence). This CDR3 spans 15 amino acids. Germline trimming cut 2 bases from V and 5 bases from J; bases unmatched to any gene: 2. CDR3 sequence (DNA): TGTGCCAGTAGTATATCTAGCGGGGGGCAAAACATTCAGTACTTC. It specifies CASSISSGGQNIQYF.

V and J are TRBV19 and TRBJ2-7, with D perhaps TRBD1 (5 bases). V lost 6 bases, J lost 0 bases, and 9 bases lay in between. Germline CDR1 LNHDA, CDR2 SQIVND (reference sequence). The CDR3 contains 13 residues. CDR3 DNA sequence: TGTGCCAGTAGCCGACAGATCTCCTACGAGCAGTACTTC. Its translation is CASSRQISYEQYF.

This clone was picked up one time. The rearrangement uses TRBV2 and TRBJ1-1; TRBD1 agrees at 7 bases. Germline CDR1 SNHLY, CDR2 FYNNEI. V shed 5 bases, J shed 6 bases, and the junction held 3 bases outside the gene matches. The CDR3 has 12 amino acids. CDR3 sequence: CASSPQGAEAFF. In DNA, the CDR3 is TGTGCCAGCAGTCCCCAGGGGGCTGAAGCTTTCTTT.

The chain combines TRBV28 with TRBJ2-5; possibly TRBD2 for D (5 bases). CDR1 and CDR2 from the germline V gene are MDHEN and SYDVKM. Trimming shortened V by 7 bases and J by 1 base, and 16 bases separated the two germline ends. The CDR3 sequence is 15 residues long. DNA of the CDR3: TGTGCCAGCACCGTGCCGAGAGGGTCCCAAGAGACCCAGTACTTC. Translation: CASTVPRGSQETQYF.

The chain couples TRBV19 to TRBJ2-3; 8 positions agree with TRBD2. Germline CDR1 and CDR2: LNHDA and SQIVND (reference sequence). V dropped 6 bases and J dropped 1; count of bases not matched to a gene: 6. This CDR3 is built from 15 residues. CDR3 DNA sequence: TGTGCCAGTAGCAGTTTGCGGGGGGGCACAGATACGCAGTATTTT. It yields the protein CASSSLRGGTDTQYF.

The chain joins TRBV5-1 to TRBJ2-1, with D unclear. V was shortened by 0 bases and J by 5 bases, with 12 bases between the two germline ends. The CDR3 is 15 amino acids. Germline V gene lookup returns CDR1 SGHRS and CDR2 YFSETQ. This CDR3 reads CASSLDSLSHNEQFF. Written as DNA, the CDR3 is TGCGCCAGCAGCTTGGACAGTTTATCTCACAATGAGCAGTTCTTC.

This chain connects TRBV15 to TRBJ2-2, with 8 nucleotides matching TRBD2. CDR3 size: 15 residues. Unmatched junction bases numbered 10, after V lost 8 bases and J lost 5 bases. Germline V gene data show CDR1 as LNHNV and CDR2 as YYDKDF (reference sequence). CDR3 bases: TGTGCCACCCACGTGAGCGGGAGAGGAACCGGGGAGCTGTTTTTT. As protein: CATHVSGRGTGELFF.

V usage is TRBV28 and J usage is TRBJ2-3, with D perhaps TRBD2 (5 bases). The CDR3 loop spans 16 amino acids. The germline gives CDR1 MDHEN, CDR2 SYDVKM. Trimming removed 7 bases from V and 1 base from J, with 18 bases in between. DNA for the CDR3: TGTGCCAGCAATCATCTAGGGAGAATGGGCACAGATACGCAGTATTTT. Encoded protein: CASNHLGRMGTDTQYF.

This chain connects TRBV7-2 to TRBJ1-1; possibly TRBD1 for D (5 bases). The CDR3 length is 15 residues. Trimming took off 3 bases at V and 1 base at J, with 12 bases between the two ends. Per germline, CDR1 SGHTA and CDR2 FQGNSA. Written as DNA, the CDR3 is TGTGCCAGCAGCTTGTGGTCGGGGCCGAACACTGAAGCTTTCTTT. It codes for CASSLWSGPNTEAFF.

This chain links TRBV5-8 with TRBJ1-1; TRBD1 aligns across 7 bases. There are 16 residues in the CDR3. Trimming took 4 bases from V and 5 from J; bases not matched to a gene: 14. CDR1 and CDR2 from the germline V gene are SGHTS and YDEGEE. The CDR3, as DNA: TGTGCCAGCAGCATACTACAAGGACAGGTCGGGACTGAAGCTTTCTTT. It codes for CASSILQGQVGTEAFF.

CDR3 sequence reads: CASSKSRGNTEAFF. CDR3 DNA sequence: TGTGCCAGCAGCAAGAGCAGGGGGAACACTGAAGCTTTCTTT. J is TRBJ1-1 and V is TRBV6-5, with a weak D call TRBD1 (6 bases). V was pared by 6 bases and J by 1 base, with 12 bases between. Germline CDR1 is MNHEY and CDR2 is SVGAGI. The length of the CDR3 is 14 residues.

This clone showed up many times. The chain couples TRBV7-9 to TRBJ1-5, with D unclear. The V end was cut by 5 bases, the J end by 6 bases, with 17 bases between. The CDR3 totals 15 residues. Germline lookup yields CDR1 SEHNR and CDR2 FQNEAQ (reference sequence). The DNA of the CDR3 is TGTGCCAGCAGCACCTCTGGGGATCCTAGTCAGCCCCAGCATTTT. Amino acids: CASSTSGDPSQPQHF.

The rearrangement links TRBV11-2 to TRBJ2-3; D is unclear. This CDR3 is built from 14 residues. V was shortened by 1 base and J by 4 bases, with 9 bases between the two germline ends. Germline V gene lookup returns CDR1 SGHAT and CDR2 FQNNGV. CDR3 protein: CASSLGIAPDTQYF. CDR3 DNA sequence: TGTGCCAGCAGCTTAGGGATCGCTCCAGATACGCAGTATTTT.

J is TRBJ2-4 and V is TRBV27, with 8 positions matching TRBD1. Germline CDR1 is MNHEY and CDR2 is SMNVEV (reference sequence). The V and J ends lost 6 bases and 1 base, in that order; junction bases with no gene match: 8. The CDR3 consists of 16 residues. CDR3 DNA: TGTGCCAGCAGATCACAGGGGGACGGGGCCAAAAACATTCAGTACTTC. Translation gives CASRSQGDGAKNIQYF.

The V gene is TRBV9, the J gene TRBJ1-2; a weak D match, TRBD1 (5 bases). CDR1 is SGDLS and CDR2 is YYNGEE in the germline V gene. V lost 4 bases, J lost 6 bases, and 13 bases lay in between. The CDR3 totals 13 residues. CDR3 sequence: CASSLGVVDGYTF. The CDR3 bases are TGTGCCAGCAGCCTGGGGGTGGTCGATGGCTACACCTTC.

The genes are TRBV9 and TRBJ2-3; TRBD2 aligns across 7 bases. V lost 3 bases and J lost 2; bases outside the gene matches: 9. CDR1 is SGDLS, CDR2 YYNGEE, per germline. The CDR3 covers 16 residues. The CDR3, as DNA: TGTGCCAGCAGCGCGACTGGGGGGGTATACACAGATACGCAGTATTTT. This encodes CASSATGGVYTDTQYF.

This clone occurred once. The rearrangement joins TRBV7-3 to TRBJ2-6, with TRBD2 matching 10 bases. Germline lookup yields CDR1 SGHTA and CDR2 FQGTGA. V lost 8 bases, J lost 3 bases, and 10 bases stayed unmatched. The CDR3 runs to 17 residues. CDR3 region: CASVSSGSKGGANVLTF. The DNA for the CDR3 is TGTGCCAGCGTTTCTAGCGGGAGTAAAGGTGGGGCCAACGTCCTGACTTTC.

The gene calls are TRBV7-9 and TRBJ2-5, with D possibly TRBD1 on 5 matching bases. V lost 3 bases to trimming and J lost 5 bases, with 7 bases between them. This CDR3 spans 12 amino acids. Germline lookup yields CDR1 SEHNR and CDR2 FQNEAQ (reference sequence). The CDR3 here is CASSFAGETQYF. The DNA of the CDR3 is TGTGCCAGCAGCTTCGCAGGGGAGACCCAGTACTTC.

The rearrangement joins TRBV2 to TRBJ2-4, with TRBD1 identical over 8 bases. The J segment lost 4 bases and the V segment lost 6 bases, leaving 2 bases of the junction unmatched. This CDR3 is 13 amino acids long. Germline V gives CDR1 SNHLY, CDR2 FYNNEI. CDR3 DNA sequence: TGTGCCAGCAGGGACAGGGAAAAAAACATTCAGTACTTC. It specifies CASRDREKNIQYF.

The chain uses TRBV7-3 and TRBJ1-6; D is undetermined. CDR3 length: 13 residues. Deletions cut 2 bases from V and 14 bases from J, with 13 bases between. Germline CDR1 SGHTA, CDR2 FQGTGA. CDR3 loop: CASSLQDRGALHF. The CDR3 nucleotides read TGTGCCAGCAGCTTACAGGACCGCGGGGCCCTCCACTTT.

V gene TRBV28 combines with J gene TRBJ1-1; D unclear. Trimming cost V 2 bases and J 1 base, with 11 bases left between them. CDR1 and CDR2 from the germline V gene are MDHEN and SYDVKM. The CDR3 has 15 residues. CDR3 region: CASSLRGRRNTEAFF. The CDR3 nucleotides are TGTGCCAGCAGTTTAAGAGGCAGACGGAACACTGAAGCTTTCTTT.

V and J are TRBV27 and TRBJ2-7; D remains unclear. The CDR3 contains 13 residues. V was clipped by 2 bases and J by 3 bases, with 8 bases between them. CDR1 is MNHEY, CDR2 SMNVEV, per germline (reference sequence). The CDR3 loop is CASSLGENYEQYF. The CDR3 DNA reads as TGTGCCAGCAGTTTAGGTGAGAACTACGAGCAGTACTTC.

V gene TRBV27 combines with J gene TRBJ1-1; D is perhaps TRBD1 (5 bases). CDR1 is MNHEY, CDR2 SMNVEV, per germline (reference sequence). The V and J ends lost 5 bases and 6 bases respectively, with 13 bases between them. The CDR3 runs to 13 residues. Here the CDR3 reads CASSLRDVSEAFF. CDR3 in DNA: TGTGCCAGCAGTCTCAGGGACGTCTCTGAAGCTTTCTTT.

The CDR3 region is CASRGVDTQYF. In DNA, the CDR3 is TGTGCCAGCAGAGGAGTGGATACGCAGTATTTT. V and J are TRBV27 and TRBJ2-3, with D hard to call. V lost 6 bases, J lost 6 bases, and 7 bases lay in between. CDR3 length equals 11 residues. Germline CDR1 MNHEY, CDR2 SMNVEV (reference sequence).